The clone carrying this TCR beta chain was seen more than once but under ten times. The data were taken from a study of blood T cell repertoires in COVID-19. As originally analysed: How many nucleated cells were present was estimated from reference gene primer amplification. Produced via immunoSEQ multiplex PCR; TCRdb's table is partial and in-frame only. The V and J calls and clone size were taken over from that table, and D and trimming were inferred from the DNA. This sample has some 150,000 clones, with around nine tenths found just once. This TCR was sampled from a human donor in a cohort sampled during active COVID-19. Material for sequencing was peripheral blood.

This CDR3 reads CASSPMITQGGNTEAFF. CDR3 bases: TGTGCCAGCTCACCGATGATAACCCAGGGGGGGAACACTGAAGCTTTCTTT. This chain joins TRBV18 and TRBJ1-1; 7 nucleotides line up with TRBD1. With V trimmed by 3 bases and J by 1 base, 11 bases remained unmatched. The CDR3 extends over 17 amino acids. Looked up from germline, CDR1 is KGHSH and CDR2 is LQKENI.